The 17 T cell receptor beta chains presented below share a single source sample, sequenced in a study of CD8 T cells in ankylosing spondylitis. TCRdb independently ran MiXCR on the 5' RACE reads; one entry per CDR3 protein. The sample has 250,000 to 350,000 distinct CDR3 sequences, around 18% seen once. Sequenced sample: blood, either unsorted or a sorted T cell fraction (not recorded which). The receptors shown here come from a male donor with ankylosing spondylitis or in good health (not recorded which).

This chain links TRBV20-1 with TRBJ2-3; 11 bases are shared with TRBD2. V trimming: 0 bases; J trimming: 1 base; junction bases outside the gene matches: 6. This CDR3 has 17 residues. CDR1 and CDR2 from the germline V gene are DFQATT and SNEGSKA (reference sequence). Here the CDR3 reads CSARDPVLAGGTDTQYF. As DNA, the CDR3 is TGCAGTGCTAGAGATCCCGTACTAGCGGGAGGCACAGATACGCAGTATTTT.

The V and J genes are TRBV6-5 and TRBJ2-3; D may be TRBD2 (5 bases). This CDR3 contains 13 residues. The germline V and J ends were trimmed by 8 bases and 2 bases, with 11 bases remaining between them. CDR1 is MNHEY, CDR2 SVGAGI, per germline. CDR3: CASVERNTDTQYF. DNA of the CDR3: TGTGCCAGCGTTGAGCGGAACACAGATACGCAGTATTTT.

This clonotype was counted a single time. The chain has TRBV20-1 and TRBJ2-2, with TRBD2 matching 14 bases. Germline V gives CDR1 DFQATT, CDR2 SNEGSKA (reference sequence). V gave up 3 bases and J gave up 6 bases; unmatched junction bases: 6. The CDR3 has 16 residues. The CDR3 loop is CSARGTSGGYAGELFF. The CDR3 DNA is TGCAGTGCTAGGGGGACTAGCGGGGGTTACGCCGGGGAGCTGTTTTTT.

This clonotype has a handful of counts. This chain links TRBV2 with TRBJ2-7; D remains unclear. V lost 3 bases and J lost 2, with 11 bases in between. Germline CDR1 is SNHLY and CDR2 is FYNNEI. The length of the CDR3 is 14 residues. The CDR3 sequence: CASSDIILAYEQYV. The CDR3 nucleotides are TGTGCCAGCAGTGACATAATACTTGCCTACGAGCAGTACGTC.

The V call is TRBV2, the J call TRBJ1-6; D might be TRBD1 (5 bases). The CDR3 has 15 amino acids. Trimming cost V 3 bases and J 5 bases, with 11 bases left between them. In germline, CDR1 is SNHLY, CDR2 FYNNEI. CDR3 bases: TGTGCCAGCAGTGATATGGGGCTTCATAATTCACCCCTCCACTTT. Protein sequence: CASSDMGLHNSPLHF. Using reference TRBV2 and TRBJ1-6 for the parts outside the CDR3, the full variable domain is EPEVTQTPSHQVTQMGQEVILRCVPISNHLYFYWYRQILGQKVEFLVSFYNNEISEKSEIFDDQFSVERPDGSNFTLKIRSTKLEDSAMYFCASSDMGLHNSPLHFGNGTRLTVT.

The table lists this clonotype with a few counts. This sequence joins TRBV20-1 and TRBJ1-1; D not certain. The CDR3 extends over 15 amino acids. Germline V lookup: CDR1 DFQATT, CDR2 SNEGSKA (reference sequence). Trimming took 1 base from V and 0 from J, leaving 12 bases between them. Here the CDR3 DNA reads TGCAGTGCTAGAGTATCCAGAGCCCTGAACACTGAAGCTTTCTTT. It is translated as CSARVSRALNTEAFF.

The chain has TRBV6-2 or TRBV6-3 and TRBJ2-1, with D possibly TRBD1 on 5 matching bases. V lost 4 bases and J lost 5, with 15 bases in between. The CDR3 runs 15 residues. Germline values: CDR1 MNHEY, CDR2 SVGEGT. The CDR3 reads CASSSQGSPHNEQFF. CDR3 nucleotides: TGTGCCAGCAGTTCCCAGGGCTCACCCCACAATGAGCAGTTCTTC.

This clonotype appeared a few times. The chain employs TRBV5-1 and TRBJ2-5; D ambiguous. Between the trimmed V and J ends, which lost 4 bases and 5 bases, there was a span of 15 bases. The V gene's germline CDR1 is SGHRS and CDR2 YFSETQ. The CDR3 extends over 14 amino acids. CDR3 sequence (DNA): TGCGCCAGCAGCGGCGGCTTACCTGGGGAGACCCAGTACTTC. Encoded protein: CASSGGLPGETQYF.

The V call is TRBV7-8, the J call TRBJ2-1; perhaps TRBD2 as D (6 bases). The CDR3 consists of 19 residues. Germline CDR1 is SGHVS and CDR2 is FQNEAQ. Between the trimmed V and J ends, which lost 1 base and 1 base, there was a span of 20 bases. The CDR3 is CASSLGMGGVAGSYNEQFF. The DNA of the CDR3 is TGTGCCAGCAGCTTAGGAATGGGAGGTGTTGCTGGTTCCTACAATGAGCAGTTCTTC.

The chain has TRBV5-1 and TRBJ1-1; D not certain. The V gene's germline CDR1 is SGHRS and CDR2 YFSETQ. The V end was cut by 2 bases, the J end by 1 base, with 9 bases between. The CDR3 totals 14 residues. CDR3 protein: CASSFSGGNTEAFF. The CDR3 nucleotides read TGCGCCAGCAGCTTCTCCGGCGGGAACACTGAAGCTTTCTTT.

The CDR3 loop is CASSLGQGLSGELFF. DNA of the CDR3: TGCGCCAGCAGCTTGGGACAGGGTCTGTCCGGGGAGCTGTTTTTT. The V call is TRBV5-1, the J call TRBJ2-2, with 7 bases aligning to TRBD1. Per germline, CDR1 SGHRS and CDR2 YFSETQ. V trimming: 0 bases; J trimming: 6 bases; junction bases outside the gene matches: 5. The CDR3 loop spans 15 amino acids.

This clonotype was recorded at least ten times. The chain carries TRBV29-1 and TRBJ2-3; TRBD1 might be the D (6 bases). CDR3 size: 15 residues. Germline assignment: CDR1 SQVTM and CDR2 ANQGSEA. V gave up 4 bases and J gave up 3 bases, with 17 bases separating them. The CDR3 protein is CSVAVGQGRTDTQYF. Here the CDR3 DNA reads TGCAGCGTTGCTGTGGGGCAGGGGCGAACAGATACGCAGTATTTT.

J is TRBJ2-3 and V is TRBV3-1; TRBD2 agrees at 10 bases. V lost 4 bases to trimming and J lost 0 bases; unmatched junction nucleotides: 4. The CDR3 consists of 16 residues. CDR1 and CDR2 from the germline V gene are LGHDT and YNNKEL (reference sequence). The CDR3: CASSPGLAESTDTQYF. The CDR3 bases are TGTGCCAGCAGCCCCGGACTAGCGGAGAGCACAGATACGCAGTATTTT.

The rearrangement joins TRBV9 to TRBJ2-7, with TRBD2 matching 7 bases. This CDR3 region has 17 residues. Trimming took 5 bases from V and 3 from J; bases not matched to a gene: 17. Looked up from germline, CDR1 is SGDLS and CDR2 is YYNGEE. CDR3 region: CASSAAVAGLPNYEQYV. The CDR3 coding sequence is TGTGCCAGCAGTGCCGCAGTAGCGGGCCTTCCCAACTACGAGCAGTACGTC.

The chain is built from TRBV9 and TRBJ1-6, with TRBD1 matching over 11 bases. Germline CDR1 and CDR2: SGDLS and YYNGEE. This CDR3 is 15 amino acids long. V gave up 4 bases and J gave up 9 bases; unmatched junction bases: 6. CDR3 sequence reads: CASSPNGQGASPLHF. CDR3 sequence (DNA): TGTGCCAGCAGCCCTAATGGACAGGGGGCTTCACCCCTCCACTTT.

The CDR3 region has the DNA TGTGCCAGCAGTAAGAGACTAGCGGCTAACACCGGGGAGCTGTTTTTT. Its translation: CASSKRLAANTGELFF. V gene TRBV12-3 or TRBV12-4 combines with J gene TRBJ2-2, with 9 nucleotides matching TRBD2. There are 16 residues in the CDR3. The V gene end was trimmed by 5 bases and the J gene end by 2 bases; junction bases not matched to a gene: 6.

The gene calls are TRBV20-1 and TRBJ2-3, with a possible D match to TRBD2 (5 bases). The CDR3 totals 18 residues. Germline V gives CDR1 DFQATT, CDR2 SNEGSKA (reference sequence). V lost 0 bases, J lost 0 bases, and 19 bases lay in between. The CDR3 protein is CSARDNWERSPSTDTQYF. CDR3 bases: TGCAGTGCTAGAGACAATTGGGAGCGATCCCCTAGCACAGATACGCAGTATTTT.